One sample yielded the 29 T cell receptor beta chains listed below, sequenced in a study of T-cell reconstitution after alpha-beta-depleted transplantation in children. Unique molecular identifiers were incorporated during preparation of the TCRbeta library. TCRdb reprocessed the PCR reads via MiXCR and lists one record per CDR3 protein. This sample has about 180,000 distinct CDR3 sequences, with around 10% found just once. The specimen was PBMCs, collected before TCRalphabeta/CD19-depleted stem cell transplant. The receptors shown here come from a boy aged 2 to 10 with acute myeloid leukemia, due to receive a stem cell transplant.

This clonotype was picked up a small number of times. This chain links TRBV30 with TRBJ2-7; D not certain. V was clipped by 2 bases and J by 4 bases, with 21 bases between them. CDR1 GTSNPN and CDR2 SVGIG come from the germline V gene (reference sequence). The length of the CDR3 is 16 residues. Written as DNA, the CDR3 is TGTGCCTGGAGTCCGGAGTTTGGTCCGTGGCAATACGAGCAGTACTTC. Its protein is CAWSPEFGPWQYEQYF.

About this clonotype itself: At one boundary the junction diverges from the germline segment, which might be a read error. V usage is TRBV3-1 and J usage is TRBJ1-1; D is unresolved. The CDR3 has 14 amino acids. Germline V gives CDR1 LGHDT, CDR2 YNNKEL (reference sequence). The CDR3 loop is CAISPGPRVTEAFF. The DNA of the CDR3 is TGTGCCATCAGCCCTGGGCCGAGAGTCACAGAAGCTTTCTTT. Full variable domain (rest looked up from reference TRBV3-1 and TRBJ1-1): DTAVSQTPKYLVTQMGNDKSIKCEQNLGHDTMYWYKQDSKKFLKIMFSYNNKELIINETVPNRFSPKSPDKAHLNLHINSLELGDSAVYFCAISPGPRVTEAFFGQGTRLTVV.

This clonotype was recorded many times. The chain combines TRBV27 with TRBJ2-3; weak D call: TRBD2 (5 bases). This CDR3 has 16 amino acids. The V end was cut by 0 bases, the J end by 4 bases, with 14 bases between. The germline V gene encodes CDR1 MNHEY and CDR2 SMNVEV (reference sequence). CDR3 bases: TGTGCCAGCAGTTTATCCACCCCTAGGACTTCAGATACGCAGTATTTT. Amino acid sequence: CASSLSTPRTSDTQYF.

This clonotype was counted ten times or more. V is TRBV7-2 and J is TRBJ2-7; D may be TRBD2 (5 bases). The germline CDR1 and CDR2 sequences are SGHTA and FQGNSA. This CDR3 is 12 amino acids long. Trimming cost V 5 bases and J 7 bases, with 12 bases left between them. The CDR3 region is CASSPKTGEQYV. CDR3 nucleotides: TGTGCCAGCAGCCCCAAAACGGGGGAGCAGTACGTC.

This clonotype came up a few times. The chain links TRBV25-1 to TRBJ2-5, with 12 bases aligning to TRBD2. CDR1 and CDR2 (germline): MGHDK, SYGVNS. CDR3 size: 16 residues. Trimming removed 0 bases from V and 3 bases from J; junction bases left unmatched: 2. CDR3 bases: TGTGCCAGCAGTGAATACCTAGCGGGGGGGAAAGAGACCCAGTACTTC. Residues: CASSEYLAGGKETQYF.

The table lists this clonotype with many counts. The rearrangement links TRBV15 to TRBJ1-2; TRBD1 is a possible D gene (5 bases). The CDR3 consists of 12 residues. V lost 3 bases and J lost 7, with 9 bases in between. Germline values: CDR1 LNHNV, CDR2 YYDKDF (reference sequence). The CDR3 region has the DNA TGTGCCACCAGCAGTCCCGGGGGTGGCTACACCTTC. Translated: CATSSPGGGYTF.

A remark on this clonotype: This may arise from a read error, as a much more abundant clone is one base away. This sequence joins TRBV11-2 and TRBJ2-6; D not certain. CDR1 is SGHAT, CDR2 FQNNGV, per germline. CDR3 length: 13 residues. The CDR3 protein is CTSDLAGANVLTF. In DNA form, the CDR3 reads TGTACCAGCGATCTGGCTGGGGCCAACGTCCTGACTTTC. Full variable domain (outside the CDR3, taken from reference TRBV11-2 and TRBJ2-6): EAGVAQSPRYKIIEKRQSVAFWCNPISGHATLYWYQQILGQGPKLLIQFQNNGVVDDSQLPKDRFSAERLKGVDSTLKIQPAKLEDSAVYLCTSDLAGANVLTFGAGSRLTVL.

The rearrangement links TRBV11-2 to TRBJ2-1; D possibly matches TRBD1 or TRBD2 (5 bases each). CDR3 size: 16 residues. Trimming removed 5 bases from V and 2 bases from J, with 16 bases in between. Germline CDR1 and CDR2: SGHAT and FQNNGV. Here the CDR3 DNA reads TGTGCCAGCAGCCCTAGCCCAGGGATAACCTACAATGAGCAGTTCTTC. Its protein is CASSPSPGITYNEQFF.

This clonotype was detected many times. The chain links TRBV3-1 to TRBJ2-7; TRBD1 is a possible D gene (5 bases). The CDR3 has 14 residues. Per the germline V gene, CDR1 is LGHDT and CDR2 is YNNKEL (reference sequence). The V end lost 1 base, the J end lost 2 bases, and 9 bases lay between the germline ends. CDR3 amino acids: CASSQGTLTYEQYV. CDR3 in DNA: TGTGCCAGCAGCCAAGGGACACTTACCTACGAGCAGTACGTC.

There are many counts of this clonotype. The rearrangement joins TRBV6-1 to TRBJ2-2, with D maybe TRBD2 (5 bases). Trimming cost V 7 bases and J 3 bases, with 12 bases left between them. Germline CDR1 MNHNS, CDR2 SASEGT. The CDR3 has 14 amino acids. DNA of the CDR3: TGTGCCAGCACCCTCGCCGGGGACACCGGGGAGCTGTTTTTT. This encodes CASTLAGDTGELFF.

The table lists this clonotype with many counts. The chain employs TRBV12-3 or TRBV12-4 and TRBJ1-6; TRBD1 matches 10 bases. CDR3 size: 14 residues. Trimming at V came to 7 bases and at J to 7 bases, leaving 4 bases not matched to a gene. CDR3 DNA sequence: TGTGCCAGCAAGCGGACAGGGGGAAATTCACCCCTCCACTTT. Translating gives CASKRTGGNSPLHF.

This clonotype was counted ten times or more. This sequence joins TRBV5-1 and TRBJ2-5; 8 bases fit TRBD1. The trim removed 3 bases at V and 5 bases at J, leaving 6 bases unmatched. This CDR3 is built from 14 residues. Germline CDR1 and CDR2: SGHRS and YFSETQ. CDR3 sequence reads: CASSYGTGAETQYF. Written as DNA, the CDR3 is TGCGCCAGCAGCTACGGGACAGGTGCTGAGACCCAGTACTTC.

The table lists this clonotype with many counts. This chain connects TRBV20-1 to TRBJ2-5, with 7 nucleotides matching TRBD2. Germline V lookup: CDR1 DFQATT, CDR2 SNEGSKA (reference sequence). Trimming at V came to 1 base and at J to 4 bases, leaving 15 bases not matched to a gene. This CDR3 has 17 residues. The CDR3 reads CSARGGGYRSGVETQYF. The CDR3 DNA follows: TGCAGTGCTAGAGGGGGGGGGTATAGGTCGGGTGTAGAGACCCAGTACTTC.

This clonotype was counted at least ten times. The chain carries TRBV20-1 and TRBJ1-1; 7 bases match TRBD1. The CDR3 loop spans 15 amino acids. Germline assignment: CDR1 DFQATT and CDR2 SNEGSKA (reference sequence). J lost 4 bases, V lost 0 bases, and 8 bases had no gene match. CDR3 nucleotides: TGCAGTGCTAGAGATCAGGGGGGGCAGGTCACTGAAGCTTTCTTT. Encoded protein: CSARDQGGQVTEAFF.

This clonotype was counted at least ten times. The J gene is TRBJ1-4, the V gene TRBV5-1; perhaps TRBD1 as D (6 bases). Germline V CDR1 and CDR2: SGHRS, YFSETQ. Trimming removed 7 bases at V and 8 bases at J, with 18 bases between. The CDR3 covers 14 residues. CDR3 sequence reads: CASSPGQGREKLFF. The CDR3 nucleotides read TGCGCCAGCTCGCCGGGACAAGGAAGAGAAAAACTGTTTTTT.

This clonotype was seen ten or more times. The chain couples TRBV5-1 to TRBJ2-1; D could derive from TRBD1 or TRBD2 (5 bases each). Germline CDR1 reads SGHRS; CDR2 reads YFSETQ. V lost 4 bases and J lost 12, with 17 bases in between. CDR3 size: 13 residues. The CDR3 DNA reads TGCGCCAGCAGCCCGGGACGAACCTCCTGGCAGTTCTTC. Protein product: CASSPGRTSWQFF.

This clonotype appeared many times. V and J are TRBV7-9 and TRBJ2-1, with a possible D match to TRBD1 (6 bases). V was clipped by 4 bases and J by 1 base, with 20 bases between them. The CDR3 extends over 18 amino acids. Germline CDR1 and CDR2: SEHNR and FQNEAQ (reference sequence). The CDR3 region is CASSSHRAGDYSYNEQFF. DNA of the CDR3: TGTGCCAGCAGCTCCCATCGAGCAGGGGATTATTCCTACAATGAGCAGTTCTTC.

This clonotype was seen at least ten times. The J gene is TRBJ1-2, the V gene TRBV21-1. TRBV21-1 is classified as a pseudogene. CDR3 length: 14 amino acids. DNA of the CDR3: TGTGCCAGCAGCGTTAGGTTTTCTCACTATGGCTACACCTTC. Its protein product is CASSVRFSHYGYTF.

This clonotype was recorded at least ten times. The chain carries TRBV2 and TRBJ1-1, with 7 nucleotides matching TRBD1. V was pared by 8 bases and J by 6 bases, with 6 bases of the junction left unmatched. Per the germline V gene, CDR1 is SNHLY and CDR2 is FYNNEI. The CDR3 extends over 12 amino acids. Written as DNA, the CDR3 is TGTGCCAGCTTCACAGGGGAGCCTGAAGCTTTCTTT. It encodes CASFTGEPEAFF.

In its sample, this clonotype was seen many times. This chain connects TRBV2 to TRBJ1-1, with 8 nucleotides matching TRBD1. The V and J ends lost 5 bases and 0 bases, in that order; junction bases with no gene match: 2. Germline V gene sequence: CDR1 SNHLY, CDR2 FYNNEI. CDR3 length: 14 residues. In DNA form, the CDR3 reads TGTGCCAGCAGTCGGGACAGGATGAACACTGAAGCTTTCTTT. It yields the protein CASSRDRMNTEAFF.

This clonotype appeared many times. This chain joins TRBV5-1 and TRBJ2-3; 9 positions match TRBD1. CDR3 size: 16 residues. J lost 3 bases, V lost 7 bases, and 12 bases had no gene match. CDR1 and CDR2 (germline): SGHRS, YFSETQ. The CDR3 coding sequence is TGCGCCAGCTCCGACTCCCGGGACAGGGTTACAGATACGCAGTATTTT. Protein: CASSDSRDRVTDTQYF.

At least ten counts were recorded for this clonotype. V gene TRBV12-3 or TRBV12-4 combines with J gene TRBJ2-1; D is ambiguous. The V end was cut by 6 bases, the J end by 9 bases, with 15 bases between. The CDR3 is made up of 13 amino acids. CDR3 bases: TGTGCCAGCAGACCCTTTAACGTGGGTGAGCAGTTCTTC. It yields the protein CASRPFNVGEQFF.

At least ten counts were recorded for this clonotype. The J gene is TRBJ2-1, the V gene TRBV6-4, with 9 bases matching TRBD1. Unmatched junction bases numbered 4, after V lost 3 bases and J lost 1 base. The CDR3 has 16 amino acids. CDR1 is MRHNA and CDR2 is SNTAGT in the germline V gene. The CDR3 here is CASSEIGQGSYNEQFF. The CDR3, as DNA: TGTGCCAGCAGTGAAATAGGACAGGGGTCCTACAATGAGCAGTTCTTC.

This clonotype was found many times. The chain couples TRBV5-1 to TRBJ2-1; D not resolved. CDR1 and CDR2 (germline): SGHRS, YFSETQ. The CDR3 consists of 15 residues. Trimming shortened V by 0 bases and J by 4 bases, and 11 bases separated the two germline ends. This CDR3 is CASSLVRELYNEQFF. The CDR3 DNA follows: TGCGCCAGCAGCTTGGTTCGTGAGCTATACAATGAGCAGTTCTTC.

This clonotype appeared many times. V usage is TRBV20-1 and J usage is TRBJ2-1, with 11 bases matching TRBD2. Germline CDR1 and CDR2: DFQATT and SNEGSKA (reference sequence). The CDR3 extends over 14 amino acids. Trimming took 6 bases from V and 8 from J; bases not matched to a gene: 9. This chain's CDR3 is CSALTSGTSYEQFF. The CDR3 DNA is TGCAGTGCCTTGACTAGCGGGACGAGTTATGAGCAGTTCTTC.

This clonotype was counted ten times or more. V usage is TRBV20-1 and J usage is TRBJ2-5; 16 bases are a match to TRBD2. CDR1 is DFQATT and CDR2 is SNEGSKA in the germline V gene (reference sequence). This CDR3 contains 16 residues. The V gene end was trimmed by 3 bases and the J gene end by 5 bases; junction bases not matched to a gene: 6. CDR3 nucleotide sequence: TGCAGTGCTAGGGGGACTAGCGGGGGGGCGTGGGAGACCCAGTACTTC. Encoded protein: CSARGTSGGAWETQYF.

This clonotype has at least ten counts. The CDR3 nucleotides read TGTGCCAGCACCCCTCGGGACAGACTTAACACCGGGGAGCTGTTTTTT. Protein sequence: CASTPRDRLNTGELFF. The J gene is TRBJ2-2, the V gene TRBV6-1, with 7 bases aligning to TRBD1. Germline loops: CDR1 MNHNS, CDR2 SASEGT. The CDR3 contains 16 residues. The V and J ends lost 7 bases and 2 bases, in that order; junction bases with no gene match: 10.

By share of the sample, this clonotype is medium-sized. The rearrangement joins TRBV7-9 to TRBJ2-7, with D unresolved. Germline V lookup: CDR1 SEHNR, CDR2 FQNEAQ (reference sequence). V was trimmed by 9 bases and J by 0 bases, leaving 12 bases between them. This CDR3 is built from 13 residues. The CDR3 loop is CASSPTNSYEQYF. The CDR3 nucleotides read TGTGCCAGTTCTCCAACCAACTCCTACGAGCAGTACTTC.

The chain has TRBV2 and TRBJ2-3, with a tentative D call TRBD1 (7 bases). The CDR3 covers 15 residues. Germline CDR1 SNHLY, CDR2 FYNNEI. The V end lost 7 bases, the J end lost 3 bases, and 17 bases lay between the germline ends. The CDR3 protein is CASNSRGERTDTQYF. The CDR3 DNA is TGTGCCAGCAACAGCAGGGGGGAACGAACAGATACGCAGTATTTT.